This TCR beta chain was sequenced during a study of somatic mutations in cytotoxic T cells in rheumatoid arthritis (dated by TCRdb to the late 2010s). Background on the whole study: Peripheral blood (approximately 30 ml EDTA) was collected from patients immediately after diagnosis and before any treatment began. Some V beta antibody-stained T-cell populations were flow-sorted on a FACSAria II or Sony SH800 at nearly 100% purity, and sorted V beta1+ cells also underwent TCRB sequencing. In newly diagnosed rheumatoid arthritis without treatment, the study examined if expanded CD8+ T-cell clones harbor somatic mutations, relying on TCRB deep sequencing to characterize clonality. A total of 65 to 70 rheumatoid arthritis patients and 15 to 25 healthy controls underwent TCRB deep sequencing. Patient and control groups had essentially identical median ages. General conclusions and limits of the study: The expanded CD8+ clones had unknown antigen targets, and not appearing in virus-specific databases did not rule out that they were virus-specific. There was no significant difference in CD8+ T-cell clonality between rheumatoid arthritis patients and age-matched healthy controls. No adjustment for multiple comparisons was made for the slight TRBV07 underrepresentation in patients. In about an eighth of the roughly 65 patients the largest CD8+ clone exceeded 20% of CD8+ cells, and several identical CD8+ TCRB sequences were shared between blood and synovial fluid. An increase of CD8+ clonality with age was seen in patients (Spearman r ≈ 0.49) but not in healthy controls.

Genomic DNA underwent TCRB CDR3 sequencing using the immunoSEQ assay. The original pipeline was this. Published virus-specific TCRB sequences were compared with patient CD8+ clones larger than 1%, and only a few matches were found. Nothing other than productive TCRB rearrangements was included in the analyses. Clonality was calculated as a Shannon entropy-based productive clonality index, and a clone was defined by a unique TCRB CDR3 sequence. To calculate repertoire overlap between two samples, the template counts of each clone were considered relative to each sample's total templates. V-gene usage from TCRB sequencing and V-gene usage measured by flow cytometry were correlated (Spearman r of around 0.6). What TCRdb holds here is the immuneACCESS table cut down to in-frame rearrangements. Part of the clones is not present; checked against another copy, under half of the missing clones reflect an unresolved V gene, and the others are unexplained. V and J calls and clone size come straight from that table; D and trimming were deduced from the DNA. This sample comprises about 5,000 clones, approximately 80% of them detected only once. In total, the top ten clones hold under 30% of the sample.

The CDR3 contains 16 residues, cysteine and phenylalanine counted. This entry keeps only the CDR3 DNA: 48 bases, framed from base 1. The germline V gene supplies CDR1 ENHRY and CDR2 SYGVKD. The V and J ends are trimmed by 3 bases and 3 bases, leaving 17 bases between them. As concerns this clone: Its recognized antigen is unknown. No quality values exist for individual bases; no much larger clone is one base distant.

Flow cytometry confirmed the purity of CD4+ and CD8+ cells that had been isolated by positive magnetic bead selection on an AutoMACS. Clonal expansions were first screened by flow cytometry with a TCR V beta antibody panel, then characterized by TCRB deep sequencing of sorted CD8+ fractions. Ficoll-Paque PLUS density gradient separation was used to isolate peripheral blood mononuclear cells. DNA from CD4-enriched, CD8-enriched or PBMC samples was extracted using Nucleospin Tissue or Tissue XS kits and then quantified on a Qubit 2.0 fluorometer. Specimen: CD8+ T cells sorted from blood. The sequence joins TRBV10-3 to TRBJ1-1, with TRBD1 tentatively as D gene (5 bases match). This clonotype was sampled from an adult with rheumatoid arthritis. CDR3 loop: CAISDRQGRMDTEAFF. In nucleotides, the sequence is TGTGCCATCAGTGACAGGCAGGGAAGGATGGACACTGAAGCTTTCTTT.